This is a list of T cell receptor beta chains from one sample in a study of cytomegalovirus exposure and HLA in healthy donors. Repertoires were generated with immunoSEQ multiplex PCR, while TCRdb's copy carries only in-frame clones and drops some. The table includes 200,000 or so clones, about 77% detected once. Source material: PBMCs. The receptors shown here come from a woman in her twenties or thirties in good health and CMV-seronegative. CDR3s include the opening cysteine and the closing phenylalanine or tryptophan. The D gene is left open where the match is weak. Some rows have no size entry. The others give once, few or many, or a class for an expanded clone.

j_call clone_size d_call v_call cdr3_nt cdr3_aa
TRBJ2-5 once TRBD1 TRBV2 TGTGCCAGCAGTGGTACAGGGGGTCCCCAAGAGACCCAGTACTTC CASSGTGGPQETQYF
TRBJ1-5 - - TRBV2 TGTGCCAGCAGTGTATTCGGTAGCAATCAGCCCCAGCATTTT CASSVFGSNQPQHF
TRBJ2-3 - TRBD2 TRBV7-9 TGTGCCAGCAGCCCGAGCGGGGCCACAGATACGCAGTATTTT CASSPSGATDTQYF
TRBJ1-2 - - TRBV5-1 TGCGCCAGCAGCTTGGGGGGCGATTATTATGGCTACCCCTTC CASSLGGDYYGYPF
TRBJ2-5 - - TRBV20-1 TGCAGTGCTAGCCGGGGAGAGCAGTACTTC CSASRGEQYF
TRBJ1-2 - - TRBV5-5 TGTGCCAGCAGCTTGGGTTGGGGAGGGAACTATGGCTACACCTTC CASSLGWGGNYGYTF
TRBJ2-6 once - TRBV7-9 TGTGCCAGCAGCTTGGACAGAGGCCTCTCTGGGGCCAACGTCCTGACTTTC CASSLDRGLSGANVLTF
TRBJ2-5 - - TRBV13 TGTGCCAGCAGCTTAGTCGGCGCGGGGACCCAAGAGACCCAGTACTTC CASSLVGAGTQETQYF
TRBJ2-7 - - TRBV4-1 TGCGCCAGCAGCCAAGATGGGGCCGCCCTAATCTACGAGCAGTACTTC CASSQDGAALIYEQYF
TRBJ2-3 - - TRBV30 TGTGCCTGGAGTGTACGAGTAGCGGATACGCAGTATTTT CAWSVRVADTQYF
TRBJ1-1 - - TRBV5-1 TGCGCCAGCAGCCCGACAGGCTCTCCAGGGACTGAAGCTTTCTTT CASSPTGSPGTEAFF
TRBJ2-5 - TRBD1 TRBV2 TGTGCCACCCGGGACAGGGCGGTGATAGAGACCCAGTACTTC CATRDRAVIETQYF
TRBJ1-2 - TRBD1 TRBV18 TGTGCCAGCTCCCGACAGGGAGACTATGGCTACACCTTC CASSRQGDYGYTF
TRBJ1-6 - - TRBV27 TGTGCCAGCAGTTTATCTTGGCAGGTTAATTCACCCCTCCACTTT CASSLSWQVNSPLHF
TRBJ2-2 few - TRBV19 TGTGCCAGTAGTATAGGAGGAGGCGGGGAGCTGTTTTTT CASSIGGGGELFF
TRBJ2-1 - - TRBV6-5 TGTGCCAGCCATGAGGGCTTCGGCTCCTACAATGAGCAGTTCTTC CASHEGFGSYNEQFF
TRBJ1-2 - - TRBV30 TGTGCCTGGAGTGTAAGGTTCGGGGTTCGGTATGGCTACACCTTC CAWSVRFGVRYGYTF
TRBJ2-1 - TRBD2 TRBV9 TGTGCCAGCAGCCCTGGACCGGGAGGTGAGCAGTTCTTC CASSPGPGGEQFF
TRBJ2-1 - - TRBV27 TGTGCCAGCAGTTTTGGGGGGGCCAGCATGGCGACTGAGCAGTTCTTC CASSFGGASMATEQFF
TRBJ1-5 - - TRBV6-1 TGTGCCAGCAGTGAAGTGACAGGACGTAATCAGCCCCAGCATTTT CASSEVTGRNQPQHF
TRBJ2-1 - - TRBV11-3 TGTGCCAGCAGCTTAGGACTAGGCCTCAATGAGCAGTTCTTC CASSLGLGLNEQFF
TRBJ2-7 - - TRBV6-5 TGTGCCAGCGGAAGAATGGGAGCCTACGAGCAGTACTTC CASGRMGAYEQYF
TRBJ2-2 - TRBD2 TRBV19 TGTGCCAGTAGTATAGATCTAGCGGGAGGAGGGGAGCTGTTTTTT CASSIDLAGGGELFF
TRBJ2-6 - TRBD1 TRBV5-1 TGCGCCAGCAGCATCCAACAGGGGGCAGGGGCCAACGTCCTGACTTTC CASSIQQGAGANVLTF
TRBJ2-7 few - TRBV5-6 TGTGCCAGCAGCTTTCGGCGGGGTCTTTCCTACGAGCAGTACTTC CASSFRRGLSYEQYF
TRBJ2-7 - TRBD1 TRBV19 TGTGCCAGTAGGGGAACGCCGGGACAGGGGATATACGAGCAGTACTTC CASRGTPGQGIYEQYF
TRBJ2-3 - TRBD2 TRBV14 TGTGCCAGCAGCCAAGTCGGGGGAGGGTACACAGATACGCAGTATTTT CASSQVGGGYTDTQYF
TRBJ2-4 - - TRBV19 TGTGCCAGTAGTATATGGGGCCGGCAGTACTTC CASSIWGRQYF
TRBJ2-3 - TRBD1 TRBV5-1 TGCGCCAGCAGCTCGGGACAGACTAGCACAGATACGCAGTATTTT CASSSGQTSTDTQYF
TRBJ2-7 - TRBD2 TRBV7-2 TGTGCCAGCAGCGGACTAGCGGGTTCCAGCGCGTACTTC CASSGLAGSSAYF
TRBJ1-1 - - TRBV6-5 TGTGCCAGCATGGGGGGGAGCACTGAAGCTTTCTTT CASMGGSTEAFF
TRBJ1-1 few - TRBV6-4 TGTGCCAGCAGTGCGAACATAAACACTGAAGCTTTCTTT CASSANINTEAFF
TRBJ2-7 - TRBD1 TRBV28 TGTGCCAGCAAGACAGGGGTAATTCGCGAGCAGTACTTC CASKTGVIREQYF
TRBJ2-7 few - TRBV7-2 TGTGCCAGCAGCCGTGACAGGAACTACGAGCAGTACTTC CASSRDRNYEQYF
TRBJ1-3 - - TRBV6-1 TGTGCCAGCAGTGAAGGAGGGCAGAGTGGAAACACCATATATTTT CASSEGGQSGNTIYF
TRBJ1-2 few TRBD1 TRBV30 TGTGCCTGGAATAAGGGGGCCGTAGGCTACACCTTC CAWNKGAVGYTF
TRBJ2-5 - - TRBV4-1 TGCGCCAGCAGCCAAGGGAGGTTGGGGGCTTCGGAGACCCAGTACTTC CASSQGRLGASETQYF
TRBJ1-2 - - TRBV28 TGTGCCAGCAGTCCTATAGGGACGGACTATTATGGCTACCCCTTC CASSPIGTDYYGYPF
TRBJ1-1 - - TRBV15 TGTGCCACCAGCAGAGAGAAGATATTAGGAGGACTCGCAGCTTTCTTT CATSREKILGGLAAFF
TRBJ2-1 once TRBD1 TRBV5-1 TGCGCCAGCACTCGGGGGGGACAGGGGTACAATGAGCAGTTCTTC CASTRGGQGYNEQFF
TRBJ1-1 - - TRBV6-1 TGTGCCAGCAGCCACCCGGGGGGTGTTAACACTGAAGCTTTCTTT CASSHPGGVNTEAFF
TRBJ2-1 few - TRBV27 TGTGCCAGCAGTCTAACCGGGACTTACAATGAGCAGTTCTTC CASSLTGTYNEQFF
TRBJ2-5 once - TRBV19 TGTGCCAGTAGTACAGGGGGGTCAGAGACCCAGTACTTC CASSTGGSETQYF
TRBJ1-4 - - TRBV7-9 TGTGCCAGCAGCTTAGGCCTAGGAAATTCAAATGAAAAACTGTTTTTT CASSLGLGNSNEKLFF
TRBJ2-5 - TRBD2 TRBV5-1 TGCGCCAGCAGCTATGTGTCTAGCGGGAGATTAGGCCAAGAGACCCAGTACTTC CASSYVSSGRLGQETQYF
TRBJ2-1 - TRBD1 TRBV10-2 TGCGCCAGCAGTGTTCCGGGACAGGGTAACAATGAGCAGTTCTTC CASSVPGQGNNEQFF
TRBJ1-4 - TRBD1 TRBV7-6 TGTGCCAGCAGCTTAGCCGGGACAGGGGATGAAAAACTGTTTTTT CASSLAGTGDEKLFF
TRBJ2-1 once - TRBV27 TGTGCCAGCAGTTTGGGTACAGGCGTCGGTTACAATGAGCAGTTCTTC CASSLGTGVGYNEQFF
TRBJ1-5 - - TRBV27 TGTGCCAGCAGCACCTATAGCAATCAGCCCCAGCATTTT CASSTYSNQPQHF
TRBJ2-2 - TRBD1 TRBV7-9 TGTGCCAGTCACCGAGGACAGGGGAACACCGGGGAGCTGTTTTTT CASHRGQGNTGELFF
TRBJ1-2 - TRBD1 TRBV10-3 TGTGCCATCACGGGCAAGGACAGGGGGGAGAGGACTTCTGGCTACACCTTC CAITGKDRGERTSGYTF
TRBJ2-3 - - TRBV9 TGTGCCAGCAGCGTAGTGGACTCCACAGATACGCAGTATTTT CASSVVDSTDTQYF
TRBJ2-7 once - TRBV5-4 TGTGCCAGCAGCTTGGGGAGGGGATACCACGAGCAGTACTTC CASSLGRGYHEQYF
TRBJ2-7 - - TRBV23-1 TGCGCCAGCAGTGCCAGGGAAATGTGCTACGAGCAGTACTTC CASSAREMCYEQYF
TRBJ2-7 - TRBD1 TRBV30 TGTGCCTGGAGTGTTTCCGGGACAGGGGGCCTCGAGCAGTACTTC CAWSVSGTGGLEQYF
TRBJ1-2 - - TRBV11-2 TGTGCCAGCAGCGAGTGGACAGTTTACTATGGCTACACCTTC CASSEWTVYYGYTF
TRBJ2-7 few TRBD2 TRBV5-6 TGTGCCAGCAGCCCGGGAGGCGGGAGGTACCGTTACGAGCAGTACTTC CASSPGGGRYRYEQYF
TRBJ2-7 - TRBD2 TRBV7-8 TGTGCCAGCAGCTTAATGCGTTCGGCGGGAGTCCACGAGCAGTACTTC CASSLMRSAGVHEQYF
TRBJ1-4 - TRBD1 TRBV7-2 TGTGCCAGCAGCGTGATTGGGACAGGGGTTTCAACTAATGAAAAACTGTTTTTT CASSVIGTGVSTNEKLFF
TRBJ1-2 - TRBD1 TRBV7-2 TGTGCCAGCAGCTCCCGGACAGGGGGCTCACACTATGGCTACACCTTC CASSSRTGGSHYGYTF